The source of this TCR beta chain is a study of T cell responses to AZD1222 COVID-19 vaccine. Study observations and caveats: The sample set comprised mostly white British donors with more females, and clonal diversity was possibly underestimated.

Notes on this clone: The antigen is not known.

CDR3 length: 16 amino acids. Trimming pared 0 bases from V and 4 bases from J, leaving 16 bases between. Looked up from germline, CDR1 is SGHTA and CDR2 is FQGNSA. Clones were sequenced by immunoSEQ multiplex PCR, and TCRdb holds only the in-frame ones, with some missing. The sample has 95,000 to 150,000 clones; 80% to 90% are singletons. The clonotype originates from an adult in good health. The sample in question was peripheral blood, obtained on day 0 of AZD1222 vaccination. The chain employs TRBV7-2 and TRBJ2-7, with D hard to call. CDR3: CASSLATTRYPYEQYF. CDR3 coding DNA: TGTGCCAGCAGCTTAGCGACGACAAGGTATCCATACGAGCAGTACTTC.